One and the same sample provided the 18 T cell receptor beta chains below, sequenced in a study of human T cells and chemical hapten exposure. Sample time point: patch test 3, about 24 weeks after DPC sensitization. The treatment was: therapeutic diphenylcyclopropenone sensitization with weekly scalp DPC. TCRdb redid the calling of the RACE reads with MiXCR, one entry per CDR3 protein. The sample lists around 150,000 distinct CDR3 sequences, around a quarter seen once, with under 2.5% in the top ten. The material sequenced was whole blood, taken in connection with sensitization to the hapten diphenylcyclopropenone (DPC). Receptors were obtained from a woman under 30 with alopecia areata. Some clones in this sample may be carry-over from other donors' samples.

This clonotype was seen a handful of times. The chain recombines TRBV13 with TRBJ2-1; D uncertain. CDR1 is PRHDT, CDR2 FYEKMQ, per germline (reference sequence). The CDR3 contains 14 residues. The V gene lost 4 bases and the J gene lost 8 bases, with 15 bases spanning the gap. This CDR3 reads CASSSPGRSYEQFF. The CDR3, as DNA: TGTGCCAGCAGCTCCCCTGGCAGATCTTATGAGCAGTTCTTC.

This clonotype was counted between two and nine times. The chain combines TRBV7-9 with TRBJ2-5; D assignment may be TRBD1 or TRBD2 (5 bases each). V lost 5 bases and J 10 bases, leaving 20 bases between the germline ends. There are 14 residues in the CDR3. The V gene's germline CDR1 is SEHNR and CDR2 FQNEAQ (reference sequence). The CDR3 sequence is CASSPSGLPIIQYF. CDR3 in DNA: TGTGCCAGCAGCCCCTCGGGGCTACCGATCATCCAGTACTTC.

This chain connects TRBV5-4 to TRBJ1-5; D gene ambiguous. Germline loops: CDR1 SGHNT, CDR2 YYREEE (reference sequence). V was pared by 0 bases and J by 3 bases, with 4 bases between. The CDR3 is 13 amino acids. CDR3 sequence: CASSLGLNQPQHF. CDR3 coding DNA: TGTGCCAGCAGCTTGGGCCTCAATCAGCCCCAGCATTTT.

The chain is built from TRBV5-1 and TRBJ2-7; unclear D gene. CDR3 length: 12 amino acids. Germline lookup yields CDR1 SGHRS and CDR2 YFSETQ. The V gene lost 5 bases and the J gene lost 3 bases, with 9 bases spanning the gap. As DNA, the CDR3 is TGCGCCAGCAGTCCAGATGTCTACGAGCAGTACTTC. Amino acids: CASSPDVYEQYF.

There are a few counts of this clonotype. V is TRBV18 and J is TRBJ2-7; 8 bases match TRBD2. CDR1 KGHSH and CDR2 LQKENI come from the germline V gene. The CDR3 spans 17 residues. The trim removed 0 bases at V and 5 bases at J, leaving 12 bases unmatched. CDR3 in amino acids: CASSPPKEGLAGNEQYF. CDR3 coding DNA: TGTGCCAGCTCACCACCGAAAGAAGGACTAGCCGGAAACGAGCAGTACTTC.

V gene TRBV3-1 combines with J gene TRBJ2-7; D gene unclear. The CDR3 consists of 12 residues. Trimming cost V 3 bases and J 3 bases, with 6 bases left between them. Germline-derived CDR1 and CDR2 are LGHDT and YNNKEL (reference sequence). The CDR3 coding sequence is TGTGCCAGCAGCCATCCCAACTACGAGCAGTACTTC. This encodes CASSHPNYEQYF.

The rearrangement uses TRBV12-3 or TRBV12-4 and TRBJ1-5; D is ambiguous. The CDR3 length is 12 residues. Trimming stripped 2 bases from V and 7 bases from J, with 6 bases between. DNA of the CDR3: TGTGCCAGCAGTTTAATCGGCCAGCCCCAGCATTTT. This sequence encodes CASSLIGQPQHF.

The chain has TRBV5-1 and TRBJ1-6, with D perhaps TRBD1 (5 bases). V was clipped by 4 bases and J by 6 bases, with 17 bases between them. The germline V gene has CDR1 SGHRS and CDR2 YFSETQ. The CDR3 has 16 amino acids. The CDR3 protein is CASSEGTGVANSPLHF. The CDR3 bases are TGCGCCAGCAGCGAAGGGACGGGAGTTGCTAATTCACCCCTCCACTTT.

This clonotype was observed a handful of times. The chain recombines TRBV4-3 with TRBJ1-1; the D is unclear. Trimming cost V 1 base and J 3 bases, with 6 bases left between them. This CDR3 is 13 amino acids long. Germline assignment: CDR1 LGHNA and CDR2 YSLEER. CDR3 protein: CASSQAGDTEAFF. In nucleotides, the CDR3 is TGCGCCAGCAGCCAAGCGGGAGACACTGAAGCTTTCTTT.

This chain links TRBV29-1 with TRBJ2-7; D is tentatively TRBD1 or TRBD2 (5 bases each). Trimming removed 5 bases from V and 7 bases from J, with 18 bases in between. This CDR3 has 13 residues. The germline CDR1 and CDR2 sequences are SQVTM and ANQGSEA. The CDR3 bases are TGCAGCGTTAAGGGGCAGGGCTCGGGGGAGCAGTACTTC. This sequence encodes CSVKGQGSGEQYF.

This sequence joins TRBV20-1 and TRBJ2-1, with D maybe TRBD2 (5 bases). V gave up 4 bases and J gave up 6 bases, with 16 bases separating them. This CDR3 is built from 14 residues. CDR1 is DFQATT, CDR2 SNEGSKA, per germline (reference sequence). The CDR3 region has the DNA TGCAGTGCTACAGAGGTCAAGAGGGCCAATGAGCAGTTCTTC. It translates to CSATEVKRANEQFF.

This clonotype was found a few times. This rearrangement joins TRBV20-1 to TRBJ1-6; 7 nucleotides agree with TRBD1. The trim removed 2 bases at V and 3 bases at J, leaving 7 bases unmatched. CDR3 size: 16 residues. CDR1 is DFQATT, CDR2 SNEGSKA, per germline (reference sequence). The CDR3 DNA reads as TGCAGTGCTAGACAACAGGGGCCTTACTATAATTCACCCCTCCACTTT. This codes for CSARQQGPYYNSPLHF.

In its sample, this clonotype was seen a few times. The chain combines TRBV6-2 or TRBV6-3 with TRBJ2-1; possibly TRBD1 or TRBD2 for D (5 bases each). The V end was cut by 6 bases, the J end by 8 bases, with 17 bases between. The CDR3 is made up of 14 amino acids. Germline-derived CDR1 and CDR2 are MNHEY and SVGEGT. The CDR3 bases are TGTGCCAGCAGGTCGGGGCTGGATGGGTATGAGCAGTTCTTC. As protein: CASRSGLDGYEQFF.

V gene TRBV9 combines with J gene TRBJ2-1; possibly TRBD2 for D (5 bases). There are 14 residues in the CDR3. Germline lookup yields CDR1 SGDLS and CDR2 YYNGEE. Trimming removed 4 bases from V and 8 bases from J, with 16 bases in between. The CDR3 protein is CASSPLRRADEQFF. CDR3 sequence (DNA): TGTGCCAGCAGCCCCTTGAGGAGAGCGGATGAGCAGTTCTTC.

This chain connects TRBV12-3 or TRBV12-4 to TRBJ2-3; D is uncertain. There are 14 residues in the CDR3. The V end was cut by 5 bases, the J end by 1 base, with 10 bases between. This CDR3 reads CASSPSSGTDTQYF. CDR3 nucleotides: TGTGCCAGCAGTCCCTCGTCGGGCACAGATACGCAGTATTTT.

The V gene is TRBV2, the J gene TRBJ2-3, with D tentatively TRBD2 (6 bases). This CDR3 spans 16 amino acids. Germline V gene sequence: CDR1 SNHLY, CDR2 FYNNEI. V dropped 4 bases and J dropped 2 bases, with 16 bases sitting between them. The CDR3 sequence is CASSVGLLSDTDTQYF. In DNA form, the CDR3 reads TGTGCCAGCAGTGTGGGACTGCTCTCTGACACAGATACGCAGTATTTT.

Concerning this clonotype: No DNA is shown, since the ends of the CDR3 on it are uncertain; the CDR3 is the one TCRdb lists. This chain joins TRBV29-1 and TRBJ2-1; the DNA was not used to check the table's D call, TRBD1. The CDR3 length equals 11 residues, ends included. Germline values: CDR1 SQVTM, CDR2 ANQGSEA. CDR3 sequence: CSVATGTVSFF.

The rearrangement links TRBV4-1 to TRBJ2-1; TRBD2 agrees at 10 bases. CDR1 is MGHRA, CDR2 YSYEKL, per germline. This CDR3 comprises 16 residues. V trimming: 2 bases; J trimming: 8 bases; junction bases outside the gene matches: 9. The CDR3 region has the DNA TGCGCCAGCAGCCAAAGACCTAGCGGGAGTACCGATGAGCAGTTCTTC. Translation gives CASSQRPSGSTDEQFF.